These T cell receptor beta chains were read from a single sample in a study of blood T cell repertoires in COVID-19. Here immunoSEQ multiplex PCR was the method, and the copy in TCRdb shows in-frame clones only, minus some. This table holds 150,000 to 200,000 clones, 70% to 85% found once. The sequenced sample was peripheral blood. These receptors were taken from a woman aged 30 to 39 with acute or convalescent COVID-19. Each CDR3 is given with its conserved first and last residue. The order of the fields is V gene, clone size, D gene, J gene, CDR3 protein, CDR3 DNA. D genes are given only for firm matches. Clone size, where shown, is once, few, many, or a class for clones that have expanded.

v_call: TRBV5-1
clone_size: -
d_call: -
j_call: TRBJ1-2
cdr3_aa: CASSASTGLYGYTF
cdr3_nt: TGCGCCAGCAGCGCCTCGACAGGCCTCTATGGCTACACCTTC

v_call: TRBV5-5
clone_size: -
d_call: TRBD1
j_call: TRBJ1-6
cdr3_aa: CASSSGTANSPLHF
cdr3_nt: TGTGCCAGCAGCTCCGGGACAGCTAATTCACCCCTCCACTTT

v_call: TRBV28
clone_size: -
d_call: -
j_call: TRBJ2-2
cdr3_aa: CASSLRWGVLNTGELFF
cdr3_nt: TGTGCCAGCAGTTTAAGGTGGGGGGTCTTGAACACCGGGGAGCTGTTTTTT

v_call: TRBV19
clone_size: once
d_call: TRBD1
j_call: TRBJ2-7
cdr3_aa: CASSLNRGLSEQYF
cdr3_nt: TGTGCCAGTAGTTTAAACAGGGGGCTAAGCGAGCAGTACTTC

v_call: TRBV10-2
clone_size: -
d_call: -
j_call: TRBJ2-2
cdr3_aa: CASRRQINTGELFF
cdr3_nt: TGCGCCAGCCGACGACAGATTAACACCGGGGAGCTGTTTTTT

v_call: TRBV7-2
clone_size: few
d_call: TRBD1
j_call: TRBJ2-7
cdr3_aa: CASSLDNRGREQYF
cdr3_nt: TGTGCCAGCAGCTTAGATAACAGGGGGCGAGAGCAGTACTTC

v_call: TRBV4-3
clone_size: -
d_call: TRBD1
j_call: TRBJ2-1
cdr3_aa: CASSQDVGGYYNEQFF
cdr3_nt: TGCGCCAGCAGCCAAGATGTAGGGGGCTACTACAATGAGCAGTTCTTC

v_call: TRBV5-1
clone_size: -
d_call: TRBD1
j_call: TRBJ1-3
cdr3_aa: CASTLDRGRENTIYF
cdr3_nt: TGCGCCAGCACCCTCGACAGGGGAAGAGAAAACACCATATATTTT

v_call: TRBV30
clone_size: -
d_call: -
j_call: TRBJ1-4
cdr3_aa: CAWRPNWGGREKLFF
cdr3_nt: TGTGCCTGGAGGCCTAACTGGGGGGGTCGAGAAAAACTGTTTTTT

v_call: TRBV12-3/TRBV12-4
clone_size: -
d_call: -
j_call: TRBJ2-7
cdr3_aa: CASGEGVVNEQYF
cdr3_nt: TGTGCCAGCGGCGAGGGGGTAGTCAACGAGCAGTACTTC

v_call: TRBV19
clone_size: -
d_call: -
j_call: TRBJ1-4
cdr3_aa: CASSKGGNPNEKLFF
cdr3_nt: TGTGCCAGTAGTAAGGGAGGGAACCCTAATGAAAAACTGTTTTTT

v_call: TRBV5-6
clone_size: -
d_call: -
j_call: TRBJ1-6
cdr3_aa: CASSFGGASSPLHF
cdr3_nt: TGTGCCAGCAGCTTCGGGGGGGCGAGTTCACCCCTCCACTTT

v_call: TRBV4-3
clone_size: -
d_call: TRBD1
j_call: TRBJ1-3
cdr3_aa: CASSQADRVDGNTIYF
cdr3_nt: TGCGCCAGCAGCCAGGCTGACAGGGTCGATGGAAACACCATATATTTT